This T cell receptor beta chain was observed in a study of control samples from healthy donors and cancer patients. Measured with immunoSEQ multiplex PCR; TCRdb has only the in-frame clones, and not every one. The table lists 24,000 or so clones, approximately 85% of them singletons, with 38% in the top ten. This CDR3 is built from 14 residues. Trimming removed 5 bases from V and 2 bases from J, with 12 bases in between. In germline, CDR1 is LNHDA, CDR2 SQIVND (reference sequence). The clonotype was recovered from a man in his 60s with head and neck cancer. The specimen sequenced was PBMCs. The rearrangement joins TRBV19 to TRBJ1-1; a weak D match, TRBD1 (6 bases). The CDR3 bases are TGTGCCAGTAGTTTACAGGGCATAAACACTGAAGCTTTCTTT. Translation gives CASSLQGINTEAFF.